A single T cell receptor (beta chain) is shown here with its context. Its antigen is unknown. The repertoire was sequenced with immunoSEQ multiplex PCR; TCRdb's copy has only in-frame clones and lacks some. The table records about 6,300 clones, 55% to 75% of them present only once. The data belong to a study of tissue T cells after allogeneic stem cell transplantation. Turning to the study itself: Samples with visible lymphocytes on H&E were prioritized for sequencing.

V lost 5 bases to trimming and J lost 5 bases; unmatched junction nucleotides: 5. The CDR3 is 13 residues long. In germline, CDR1 is SGHAT, CDR2 FQDESV (reference sequence). Study results and caveats: Within patients, tissue anatomy strongly shaped TCR repertoire composition.

This TCR was recovered from a woman between 18 and 50 years old with breast cancer. This rearrangement joins TRBV11-1 to TRBJ1-2; 7 bases fit TRBD1. The sequencing here drew on tissue from the rectum, taken at autopsy. The chain's CDR3 is CASSPGTVYGYTF. The CDR3 region has the DNA TGTGCCAGCAGCCCCGGGACAGTTTATGGCTACACCTTC.